What follows are 16 T cell receptor beta chains derived from one specimen sequenced in a study of blood T cell repertoires in COVID-19 (dated by TCRdb to about 2020). Libraries came from the immunoSEQ multiplex PCR assay. The clones in this table, taken by TCRdb from immuneACCESS, are in-frame only. Not every clone is retained; where verified, under half of the shortfall comes from an unresolved V gene, and the cause of the rest is unknown. The sample data list 150,000 to 200,000 clones, and roughly 89% of these were observed just once. The ten largest clones represent roughly 3.2% of the sample. Sequenced input: PBMCs or T cells enriched from blood (not recorded which). These receptor sequences come from a woman in her twenties or thirties who had been exposed to COVID-19.

The chain joins TRBV5-1 to TRBJ2-5, with 7 bases identical to TRBD1. This CDR3 has 16 amino acids. Germline V gene sequence: CDR1 SGHRS, CDR2 YFSETQ. With 0 bases clipped from V and 0 bases from J, the junction kept 5 bases outside the gene matches. The CDR3 here is CASSLVRGTDQETQYF. In DNA, the CDR3 is TGCGCCAGCAGCTTGGTGCGAGGGACAGACCAAGAGACCCAGTACTTC.

This chain connects TRBV10-1 to TRBJ1-5, with 9 positions matching TRBD1. V trimming: 3 bases; J trimming: 4 bases; junction bases outside the gene matches: 4. The CDR3 sequence is 15 residues long. Germline-derived CDR1 and CDR2 are WNHNN and SYGVQD (reference sequence). The CDR3 DNA follows: TGCGCCAGCAGTGAAGACAGGGGGATAAATCAGCCCCAGCATTTT. This codes for CASSEDRGINQPQHF.

This clone was found once. The chain couples TRBV2 to TRBJ2-7, with 9 bases identical to TRBD1. The CDR3 consists of 13 residues. V gave up 7 bases and J gave up 6 bases; unmatched junction bases: 7. CDR1 is SNHLY and CDR2 is FYNNEI in the germline V gene. The CDR3 DNA sequence: TGTGCCAGCACCGGGACAGGGTCCCGCGAGCAGTACTTC. Translated: CASTGTGSREQYF.

This sequence joins TRBV9 and TRBJ1-2, with TRBD1 matching over 8 bases. This CDR3 contains 14 residues. The junction had 4 bases not matched to a gene; V was cut back by 2 bases and J by 4 bases. The germline CDR1 and CDR2 sequences are SGDLS and YYNGEE. CDR3 sequence: CASSVGTGGYGYTF. CDR3 in DNA: TGTGCCAGCAGCGTCGGGACAGGTGGCTATGGCTACACCTTC. Filled out from reference TRBV9 and TRBJ1-2, the complete variable domain reads DSGVTQTPKHLITATGQRVTLRCSPRSGDLSVYWYQQSLDQGLQFLIQYYNGEERAKGNILERFSAQQFPDLHSELNLSSLELGDSALYFCASSVGTGGYGYTFGSGTRLTVV.

V is TRBV12-3 or TRBV12-4 and J is TRBJ1-2, with 8 positions matching TRBD1. Losses at the gene ends were 7 bases for V and 8 bases for J; bases not matched to a gene: 9. This CDR3 is built from 13 residues. CDR3 residues: CASTGGGMSGYTF. In nucleotides, the CDR3 is TGTGCCAGCACAGGGGGCGGAATGTCGGGCTACACCTTC.

The chain couples TRBV24-1 to TRBJ2-5; 7 bases fit TRBD1. Trimming removed 5 bases from V and 2 bases from J; junction bases left unmatched: 13. The CDR3 has 17 amino acids. Germline V gives CDR1 KGHDR, CDR2 SFDVKD. The chain's CDR3 is CATSGGHGTVGQETQYF. The CDR3 DNA reads TGTGCCACCAGTGGGGGCCACGGGACAGTGGGACAAGAGACCCAGTACTTC.

The rearrangement joins TRBV5-6 to TRBJ2-3, with 9 bases lining up with TRBD2. The germline V gene has CDR1 SGHDT and CDR2 YYEEEE. The CDR3 runs 17 residues. The V and J ends lost 4 bases and 2 bases, in that order; junction bases with no gene match: 11. CDR3 sequence reads: CASSPGTSRSTTDTQYF. The CDR3 region has the DNA TGTGCCAGCAGCCCTGGGACTAGCAGGTCGACCACAGATACGCAGTATTTT.

This chain connects TRBV4-1 to TRBJ1-6; TRBD1 agrees at 7 bases. Unmatched junction bases numbered 11, after V lost 4 bases and J lost 8 bases. Germline V CDR1 and CDR2: MGHRA, YSYEKL. CDR3 length equals 16 residues. The CDR3 protein is CASSRGPGTAYSPLHF. The CDR3 DNA reads TGCGCCAGCAGCCGAGGTCCCGGGACAGCTTATTCACCCCTCCACTTT.

This sequence joins TRBV12-5 and TRBJ2-7; 11 nucleotides match TRBD1. Looked up from germline, CDR1 is LGHNT and CDR2 is FRNRAP. The V and J ends lost 6 bases and 4 bases, in that order; junction bases with no gene match: 11. CDR3 size: 16 residues. The CDR3 loop reads CASGPPRDRGTYEQYF. For the CDR3, the DNA is TGTGCTAGTGGCCCACCGCGGGACAGGGGGACTTACGAGCAGTACTTC.

The CDR3 region has the DNA TGTGCCAGCAGCGTAGCTACGGGGGGGGGACAGGGAAGTATCCCGAACACTGAAGCTTTCTTT. Its translation: CASSVATGGGQGSIPNTEAFF. The chain combines TRBV9 with TRBJ1-1, with 9 bases that match TRBD1. The junction had 19 bases not matched to a gene; V was cut back by 0 bases and J by 1 base. From germline, CDR1 is SGDLS and CDR2 YYNGEE. The CDR3 consists of 21 residues.

V gene TRBV7-9 combines with J gene TRBJ1-4, with a possible D match to TRBD1 (6 bases). Germline V CDR1 and CDR2: SEHNR, FQNEAQ (reference sequence). The CDR3 has 16 amino acids. V lost 3 bases, J lost 6 bases, and 17 bases lay in between. CDR3 in amino acids: CASSLGLSDSHEKLFF. For the CDR3, the DNA is TGTGCCAGCAGCTTGGGTCTTTCGGACAGTCATGAAAAACTGTTTTTT. Drawing the rest from reference TRBV7-9 and TRBJ1-4, the complete variable domain is DTGVSQNPRHKITKRGQNVTFRCDPISEHNRLYWYRQTLGQGPEFLTYFQNEAQLEKSRLLSDRFSAERPKGSFSTLEIQRTEQGDSAMYLCASSLGLSDSHEKLFFGSGTQLSVL.

This chain connects TRBV18 to TRBJ1-1; TRBD1 aligns across 7 bases. The CDR3 is 14 amino acids. Trimming cost V 6 bases and J 1 base; bases outside gene matches: 5. Germline V lookup: CDR1 KGHSH, CDR2 LQKENI. This CDR3 reads CASSRTGQNTEAFF. The DNA for the CDR3 is TGTGCCAGCTCCCGGACAGGCCAGAACACTGAAGCTTTCTTT.

The chain employs TRBV9 and TRBJ1-2; D ambiguous. The CDR3 consists of 16 residues. V lost 4 bases, J lost 3 bases, and 19 bases lay in between. In germline, CDR1 is SGDLS, CDR2 YYNGEE. CDR3 in DNA: TGTGCCAGCAGCATTAGACCCGACCAGGTGGACTATGGCTACACCTTC. This encodes CASSIRPDQVDYGYTF.

V and J are TRBV7-2 and TRBJ1-5; D is unresolved. V gave up 6 bases and J gave up 7 bases, with 13 bases separating them. Germline CDR1 is SGHTA and CDR2 is FQGNSA. CDR3 size: 13 residues. The CDR3 DNA follows: TGTGCCAGCAGTCCCTATTCCGGGCAGCCCCAGCATTTT. As protein: CASSPYSGQPQHF.

The chain employs TRBV6-5 and TRBJ1-6, with D perhaps TRBD1 (6 bases). Germline CDR1 reads MNHEY; CDR2 reads SVGAGI. This CDR3 is 15 amino acids long. V was shortened by 2 bases and J by 8 bases, with 13 bases between the two germline ends. CDR3 sequence: CASSYGDTNDSPLHF. CDR3 nucleotide sequence: TGTGCCAGCAGTTACGGGGACACCAATGATTCACCCCTCCACTTT.

This chain uses TRBV9 with TRBJ2-6; D may be TRBD1 (5 bases). The CDR3 sequence is 17 residues long. Between the trimmed V and J ends, which lost 3 bases and 2 bases, there was a span of 15 bases. CDR1 is SGDLS, CDR2 YYNGEE, per germline. Written as DNA, the CDR3 is TGTGCCAGCAGCGCGCCGTACTCAGGGACTGGGGCCAACGTCCTGACTTTC. Protein: CASSAPYSGTGANVLTF.